This record concerns one T cell receptor (beta chain) sequence. The antigen remains unidentified. A much larger clone sits a single nucleotide away, making a read error possible. TCRdb independently ran MiXCR on the 5' RACE reads; one entry per CDR3 protein. The table includes over 100,000 distinct CDR3 sequences, 8.4% detected once. V gave up 5 bases and J gave up 7 bases, with 8 bases separating them. Germline V CDR1 and CDR2: GTSNPN, SVGIG (reference sequence). The CDR3 has 11 residues. This sample is drawn from a study of T cells after yellow fever vaccination. General study findings and limits: Peaking faster, on day 5 versus 15, the secondary response was nonetheless weaker.

Material: CD8+ T cells sorted from PBMCs, obtained 45 days after the yellow fever booster vaccination. V gene TRBV30 combines with J gene TRBJ2-2; no firm D call. The TCR comes from a man under 40 who received the YFV17D yellow fever vaccine. The CDR3: CAWAVVGELFF. Here the CDR3 DNA reads TGTGCCTGGGCTGTAGTCGGGGAGCTGTTTTTT.